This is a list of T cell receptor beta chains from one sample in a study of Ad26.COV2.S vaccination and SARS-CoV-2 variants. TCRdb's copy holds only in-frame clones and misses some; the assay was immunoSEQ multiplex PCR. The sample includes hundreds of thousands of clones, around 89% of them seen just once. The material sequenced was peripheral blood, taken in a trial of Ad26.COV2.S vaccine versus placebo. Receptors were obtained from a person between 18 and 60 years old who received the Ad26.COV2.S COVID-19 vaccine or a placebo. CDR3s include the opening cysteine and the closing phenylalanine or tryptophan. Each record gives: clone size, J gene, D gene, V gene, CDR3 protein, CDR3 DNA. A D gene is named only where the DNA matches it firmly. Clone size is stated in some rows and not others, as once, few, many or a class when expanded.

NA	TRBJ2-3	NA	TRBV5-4	CASSPPGQLNTDTQYF	TGTGCCAGCAGCCCCCCGGGACAACTAAACACAGATACGCAGTATTTT
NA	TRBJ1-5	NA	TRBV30	CAWSALGSFFQPQHF	TGTGCCTGGAGTGCCTTGGGGTCCTTTTTTCAGCCCCAGCATTTT
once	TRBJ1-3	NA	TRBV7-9	CASSLLEIGNTIYF	TGTGCCAGCAGCTTATTGGAAATTGGAAACACCATATATTTT
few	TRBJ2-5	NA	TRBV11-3	CASSLEGGQETQYF	TGTGCCAGCAGCTTAGAAGGAGGGCAAGAGACCCAGTACTTC
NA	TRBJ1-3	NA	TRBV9	CASSVEAGRENTIYF	TGTGCCAGCAGCGTGGAAGCGGGTCGGGAAAACACCATATATTTT
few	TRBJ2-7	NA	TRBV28	CASNAGEDEQYF	TGTGCCAGCAACGCCGGGGAGGACGAGCAGTACTTC
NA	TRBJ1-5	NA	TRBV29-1	CSVGAGNQPQHF	TGCAGCGTTGGGGCAGGCAATCAGCCCCAGCATTTT
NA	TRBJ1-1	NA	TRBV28	CASSLWGGGTEAFF	TGTGCCAGCAGTTTATGGGGAGGGGGCACTGAAGCTTTCTTT
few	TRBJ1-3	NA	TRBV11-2	CASSLQTVSGNTIYF	TGTGCCAGCAGCTTACAGACAGTATCTGGAAACACCATATATTTT
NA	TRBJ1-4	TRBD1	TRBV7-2	CASSRGQPNEKLFF	TGTGCCAGCAGCCGGGGACAGCCTAATGAAAAACTGTTTTTT
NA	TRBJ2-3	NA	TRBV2	CASRGRLITDTQYF	TGTGCCAGCAGGGGAAGACTGATCACAGATACGCAGTATTTT
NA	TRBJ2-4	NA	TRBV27	CASRIPGDSNIQYF	TGTGCCAGCAGGATCCCGGGGGATAGCAACATTCAGTACTTC
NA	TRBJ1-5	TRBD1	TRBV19	CASSTGTGYQHF	TGTGCCAGTAGTACCGGGACAGGGTACCAGCATTTT
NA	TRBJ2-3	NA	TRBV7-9	CASSHSRSDTQYF	TGTGCCAGCAGCCACTCAAGATCCGATACGCAGTATTTT
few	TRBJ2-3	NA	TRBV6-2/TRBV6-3	CASSFRVDTDTQYF	TGTGCCAGCAGTTTCAGGGTAGACACAGATACGCAGTATTTT
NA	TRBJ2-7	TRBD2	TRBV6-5	CASRSGGENEQYF	TGTGCCAGCAGGTCGGGAGGAGAAAACGAGCAGTACTTC
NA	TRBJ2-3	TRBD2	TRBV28	CASSTPGLAGGVDTQYF	TGTGCCAGCAGTACACCGGGACTAGCGGGAGGAGTAGATACGCAGTATTTT
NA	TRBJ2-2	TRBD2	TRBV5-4	CASSLAGRSAGELFF	TGTGCCAGCAGCTTGGCCGGGAGGTCGGCCGGGGAGCTGTTTTTT
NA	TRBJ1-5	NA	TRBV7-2	CASSLDGGNGDQPQHF	TGTGCCAGCAGCTTAGATGGGGGGAACGGGGATCAGCCCCAGCATTTT
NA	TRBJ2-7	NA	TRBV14	CASSQVPGHGYEQYF	TGTGCCAGCAGCCAAGTTCCAGGGCACGGCTACGAGCAGTACTTC
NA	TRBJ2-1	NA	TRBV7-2	CASTTTSGYNEQFF	TGTGCCAGCACTACGACTAGTGGTTACAATGAGCAGTTCTTC
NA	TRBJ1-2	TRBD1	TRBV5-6	CASSWDRTNYGYTF	TGTGCCAGCAGCTGGGACAGGACTAACTATGGCTACACCTTC
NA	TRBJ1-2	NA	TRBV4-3	CASSQDWGGYGYTF	TGCGCCAGCAGCCAAGATTGGGGGGGTTATGGCTACACCTTC
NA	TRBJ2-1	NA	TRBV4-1	CASSQGPPASNYNEQFF	TGCGCCAGCAGCCAAGGTCCCCCGGCTAGTAACTACAATGAGCAGTTCTTC
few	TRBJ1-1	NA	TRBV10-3	CAIGPGTEAFF	TGTGCCATCGGCCCCGGCACTGAAGCTTTCTTT
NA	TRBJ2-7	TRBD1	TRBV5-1	CASSLRDSPYEQYF	TGCGCCAGCAGCCTGAGGGACAGTCCCTACGAGCAGTACTTC
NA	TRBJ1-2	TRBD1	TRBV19	CASSIPGQVYGYTF	TGTGCCAGTAGTATTCCGGGACAGGTCTATGGCTACACCTTC
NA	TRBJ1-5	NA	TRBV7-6	CASSFNSGRDQPQHF	TGTGCCAGCAGCTTTAACTCAGGGAGGGATCAGCCCCAGCATTTT
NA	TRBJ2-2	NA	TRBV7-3	CASSFGGLQNTGELFF	TGTGCCAGCAGCTTCGGTGGACTACAGAACACCGGGGAGCTGTTTTTT
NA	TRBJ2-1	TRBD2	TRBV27	CASSPRLAGGPDEQFF	TGTGCCAGCAGTCCCCGACTAGCGGGAGGGCCCGATGAGCAGTTCTTC
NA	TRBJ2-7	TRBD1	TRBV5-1	CASSLTGGAWYEQYF	TGCGCCAGCAGCTTGACAGGGGGCGCCTGGTACGAGCAGTACTTC
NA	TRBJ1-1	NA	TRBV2	CASRVVAGRGGAFF	TGTGCCAGCAGAGTCGTAGCAGGGCGCGGAGGAGCTTTCTTT
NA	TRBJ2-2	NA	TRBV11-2	CASSHLRANTGELFF	TGTGCCAGCAGCCACCTCAGAGCGAACACCGGGGAGCTGTTTTTT
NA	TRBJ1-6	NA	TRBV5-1	CASSPGAGNSPLHF	TGCGCCAGCAGCCCCGGGGCAGGCAATTCACCCCTCCACTTT
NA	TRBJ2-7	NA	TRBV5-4	CASSPEVPYEQYF	TGTGCCAGCAGCCCTGAGGTACCCTACGAGCAGTACTTC
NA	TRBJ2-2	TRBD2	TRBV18	CASSPRSLGTSGSDGELFF	TGTGCCAGCTCACCACGAAGTCTGGGGACTAGCGGGAGTGATGGGGAGCTGTTTTTT
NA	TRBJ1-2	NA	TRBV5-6	CASSFSSSPTEGGYTF	TGTGCCAGCAGCTTTTCATCGTCGCCGACCGAGGGTGGCTACACCTTC
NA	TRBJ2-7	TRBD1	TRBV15	CATSRGQGAPYEQYF	TGTGCCACCAGCAGAGGACAGGGGGCCCCCTACGAGCAGTACTTC